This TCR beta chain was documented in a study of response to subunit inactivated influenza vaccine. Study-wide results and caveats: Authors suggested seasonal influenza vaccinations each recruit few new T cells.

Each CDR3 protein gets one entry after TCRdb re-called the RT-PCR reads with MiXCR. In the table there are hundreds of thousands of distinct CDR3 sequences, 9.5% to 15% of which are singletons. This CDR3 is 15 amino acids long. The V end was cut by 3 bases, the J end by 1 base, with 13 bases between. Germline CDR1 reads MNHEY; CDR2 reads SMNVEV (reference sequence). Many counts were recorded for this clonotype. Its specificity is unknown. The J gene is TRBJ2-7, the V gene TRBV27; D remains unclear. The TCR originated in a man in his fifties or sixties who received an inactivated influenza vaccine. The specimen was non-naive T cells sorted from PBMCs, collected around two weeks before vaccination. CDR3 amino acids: CASSFRIPASYEQYF. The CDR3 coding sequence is TGTGCCAGCAGTTTTAGAATCCCCGCTTCCTACGAGCAGTACTTC.